This T cell receptor beta chain was observed in a study of identical twins listed by TCRdb under 2016. In terms of the full investigation: The study deep-sequenced TCR alpha and beta repertoires from monozygotic twins, unrelated adults of various ages and cord blood to test whether fetal clonotypes persist. To rule out contamination, the twin experiments were replicated at different times with different library preparation protocols. Overall study outcomes, separate from this receptor: Conclusions relied on cross-sectional statistical analysis, since the same donors could not be followed over many years. Compared with coincidental sharing between unrelated individuals, out-of-frame TCR alpha sequences shared between twins showed an excess of sequences with low generation probability. Recombination models systematically underestimated out-of-frame TCR alpha sharing in monozygotic twins but agreed with sharing between unrelated individuals. Excess twin sharing in beta out-of-frame sequences was weaker because fewer shared sequences lowered the signal-to-noise ratio. Zero-insertion analyses could be partly confounded by invariant T cells such as MAIT and iNKT, although diverse VJ usage argued against such confounding for most clonotypes. Abundant cord blood beta clonotypes carried fewer insertions; young adult naive repertoires showed a weaker similar trend, while memory repertoires showed none.

V is reduced by 5 bases and J by 2 bases, leaving a spacing of 9 bases between them. Reading from cysteine to phenylalanine, the CDR3 counts 13 amino acids. The entry retains the CDR3 DNA only, 39 bases that are in frame from base 1. Receptor libraries were prepared by 5' RACE. The run used an Illumina HiSeq 2000. A universal primer binding site was introduced by template switching, and a unique molecular identifier was present in the final cDNA, enabling accurate counting of TCR cDNA molecules. Specific primers in the conserved constant-segment region were used to synthesize first-strand cDNA for the TCR alpha and beta chains. To control for contamination, each cDNA library was double barcoded with a SMART-Mk sample barcode plus Illumina barcodes. Two successive PCR steps introduced TruSeq adapter sequences along with Illumina sample barcodes. The Illumina HiSeq platform was used with custom primers to sequence TCR alpha and beta cDNA libraries. The original pipeline was this. MiGEC processed the raw reads to extract unique molecular identifiers, while MiXCR was used to determine the CDR3 positions. For each individual, recombination models were inferred using an EM algorithm with the repgenHMM and IGoR tools. The analysis of shared clonotypes was done with the tcR package in R, with sharing normalized by the product of cloneset sizes. To study raw recombination free of thymic and clonal selection effects, out-of-frame nonproductive sequences were analyzed. TCRdb's own reprocessing of the public reads used fastp at Q25 and MiXCR and kept productive beta chains. Identical CDR3 protein sequences are pooled into one entry, listed with their most common genes and DNA. TCRdb, not the original authors, processed these V and J calls. The sample table contains under 900,000 distinct CDR3 sequences; only one count was recorded for 9% to 15% of them. In total, the top ten clones hold around 1.5% of the sample.

This clonotype was seen repeatedly, ten times or more. No antigen is known for it. Base qualities are missing; no much larger clone stands one base away. Only healthy Caucasian donors were included. Three pairs of female monozygotic twins, all aged roughly 18 to 29 years, were included in the twin cohort. RNA for TCR libraries was isolated from peripheral blood mononuclear cells. This sample was also put to use in a study of yellow fever vaccine responses in identical twins. The second publication reports: According to the authors, in identical twins the way T cells responded to vaccination appeared partly convergent and partly personalized. The study precisely tracked vaccine-responding T cell clones in identical twins.

The sequenced sample consisted of PBMCs. This TCR was recovered from a woman aged 18 to 35 in good health. The chain links TRBV12-3 or TRBV12-4 with TRBJ1-2; the D gene is perhaps TRBD1, from 6 matching bases. The CDR3 in this case is CASSLGGNYGYTF. The nucleotides are TGTGCCAGCAGTCTAGGGGGGAACTATGGCTACACCTTC.